The clone carrying this T cell receptor beta chain appeared a few times. Assay: immunoSEQ multiplex PCR; the TCRdb copy retains only in-frame clones and omits some. The repertoire holds tens of thousands of clones, around four fifths seen once, with 2.9% in the top ten. This entry comes from a study of control samples from healthy donors and cancer patients. CDR3 size: 12 residues. Trimming left V 2 bases short and J 8 bases short, with 9 bases between. The germline V gene has CDR1 SGHTA and CDR2 FQGTGA. The specimen sequenced was PBMCs. The chain has TRBV7-3 and TRBJ1-2; D not certain. The sequence was collected from a woman aged 50 to 60 with lung cancer. CDR3 loop: CASSLGVGGYTF. The CDR3 nucleotides are TGTGCCAGCAGCTTAGGGGTGGGAGGCTACACCTTC.